This T cell receptor (beta chain) is from a study of CD8+CD57+ T cells in acquired aplastic anemia. Investigators profiled TCR beta VDJ and CDR3 from genomic DNA template. MiXCR, run by TCRdb on the reads, gives a single entry per CDR3 protein. The sample yields under 200,000 distinct CDR3 sequences, approximately 48% seen once. The germline V and J ends were trimmed by 1 base and 3 bases, with 13 bases remaining between them. This CDR3 has 16 residues. Germline V lookup: CDR1 SGHTA, CDR2 FQGTGA. CD8+CD57+ cell expansion had been shown by flow cytometry in patients chosen for sequencing. Patients uniformly had severe acquired aplastic anemia. Patients had received no therapy at the time of blood sampling. Broader study findings: Patients and healthy controls showed no significant CD8+ Simpson's diversity difference.

At least ten counts were recorded for this clonotype. Antigen specificity is unknown. The origin of this receptor is a human donor with aplastic anemia. Material: sorted CD4+, CD8+, or CD8+CD57+ T cells (not recorded which) from PBMCs. The chain employs TRBV7-3 and TRBJ2-1; TRBD2 is a possible D gene (7 bases). The CDR3 reads CASSLRGGGVYNEQFF. The CDR3 DNA reads TGTGCCAGCAGCTTAAGGGGGGGCGGGGTCTACAATGAGCAGTTCTTC.